The entry that follows covers one TCR beta chain sequence. The data belong to a study of blood T cell repertoires in COVID-19. Overall study context: The United States, Italy and Spain supplied acute and convalescent COVID-19 samples. PBMCs, B-cell-depleted T cells, or T cells provided the cDNA or gDNA that made up the material.

The recovered donors of Cohort 3 showed two negative PCRs, clearance, or symptom resolution. Per the study methods: Scientists estimated how many nucleated cells there were by amplifying reference gene primers. The data were produced by immunoSEQ multiplex PCR, yet TCRdb's version contains in-frame clones alone and is incomplete. V and J calls and clone size are copied from that table; D and trimming were computed from the DNA. Of some 330,000 clones detected, less than 90% appear once; the ten largest clones hold approximately 5%. The clonotype was recovered from a woman in her 50s who had recovered from COVID-19. The specimen sequenced was PBMCs or T cells enriched from blood (not recorded which).

CDR3 in amino acids: CASRPRSNGELFF. CDR3 in DNA: TGTGCCAGCAGACCAAGGAGTAACGGGGAGCTGTTTTTT. The rearrangement joins TRBV6-5 to TRBJ2-2; D is unresolved. Trimming cost V 6 bases and J 7 bases, with 12 bases left between them. CDR3 length equals 13 residues. Germline V gives CDR1 MNHEY, CDR2 SVGAGI.